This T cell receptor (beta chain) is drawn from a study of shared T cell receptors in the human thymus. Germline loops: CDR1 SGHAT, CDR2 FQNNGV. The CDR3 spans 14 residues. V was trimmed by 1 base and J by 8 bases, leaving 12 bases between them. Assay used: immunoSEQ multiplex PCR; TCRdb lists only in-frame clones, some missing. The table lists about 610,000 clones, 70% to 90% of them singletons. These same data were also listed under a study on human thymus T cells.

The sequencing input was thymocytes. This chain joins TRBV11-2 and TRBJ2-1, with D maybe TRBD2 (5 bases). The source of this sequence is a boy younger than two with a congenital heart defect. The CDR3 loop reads CASSLGRRMHEQFF. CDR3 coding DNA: TGTGCCAGCAGCTTAGGTAGGAGGATGCATGAGCAGTTCTTC.